Below are 18 T cell receptor beta chains sequenced from a single sample in a study of OX40 agonist ivuxolimab in advanced cancers. Profiled with immunoSEQ multiplex PCR; TCRdb holds only in-frame clones, not every one. Here the sample spans 55,000 to 85,000 clones, roughly 85% being singletons. The sample consisted of CD4+ or CD8+ T cells sorted from blood, taken in a trial of the OX40 agonist ivuxolimab. All receptors come from an adult with an advanced solid tumor such as melanoma, head and neck, liver or kidney cancer.

The chain combines TRBV5-5 with TRBJ1-5; 10 bases match TRBD1. The CDR3 covers 19 residues. Germline V gene lookup returns CDR1 SGHKS and CDR2 YYEKEE (reference sequence). Losses at the gene ends were 4 bases for V and 2 bases for J; bases not matched to a gene: 15. CDR3 amino acids: CASSAGPGQGLSGNQPQHF. The CDR3 bases are TGTGCCAGCAGCGCTGGACCGGGACAGGGGTTATCGGGCAATCAGCCCCAGCATTTT.

In nucleotides, the CDR3 is TGCGCCAGCAGCTTCCGGGACAGACGGAACACCGGGGAGCTGTTTTTT. This sequence encodes CASSFRDRRNTGELFF. J is TRBJ2-2 and V is TRBV5-1, with 7 bases that match TRBD1. The CDR3 spans 16 residues. Germline V gene data show CDR1 as SGHRS and CDR2 as YFSETQ. Trimming cost V 2 bases and J 1 base; bases outside gene matches: 5.

The chain combines TRBV30 with TRBJ2-3; 8 bases map to TRBD2. The ends lost 0 bases at V and 6 bases at J; junction bases unmatched: 14. The V gene's germline CDR1 is GTSNPN and CDR2 SVGIG (reference sequence). This CDR3 spans 17 amino acids. The CDR3 protein is CAWSVRRGAPGRDTQYF. The CDR3 nucleotides read TGTGCCTGGAGTGTACGGCGGGGGGCCCCGGGGCGGGATACGCAGTATTTT.

V gene TRBV28 combines with J gene TRBJ2-7; 11 bases map to TRBD2. After removal of 5 bases from V and 2 bases from J, the junction contained 5 bases not matched to a gene. Germline V gene data show CDR1 as MDHEN and CDR2 as SYDVKM. CDR3 length: 15 amino acids. For the CDR3, the DNA is TGTGCCAGCAGTCCCGGGACTAGCGGCACCTACGAGCAGTACTTC. Encoded protein: CASSPGTSGTYEQYF.

This chain joins TRBV7-3 and TRBJ2-2; 11 bases map to TRBD2. The CDR3 has 19 residues. Trimming cost V 6 bases and J 0 bases; bases outside gene matches: 12. CDR1 and CDR2 (germline): SGHTA, FQGTGA. DNA of the CDR3: TGTGCCAGCAGTCCCACCCTTCTAGCGGGGGGCACGAACACCGGGGAGCTGTTTTTT. Amino acids: CASSPTLLAGGTNTGELFF.

There are a few counts of this clone. V gene TRBV29-1 combines with J gene TRBJ2-7; possibly TRBD1 for D (6 bases). V was cut by 2 bases and J by 2 bases, with 10 bases left in between. This CDR3 has 13 residues. The V gene's germline CDR1 is SQVTM and CDR2 ANQGSEA. The CDR3 loop is CSVERAGAYEQYF. The CDR3 nucleotides read TGCAGCGTTGAAAGGGCAGGGGCCTACGAGCAGTACTTC.

This clone was counted a single time. The chain uses TRBV19 and TRBJ1-6, with D possibly being TRBD1 (6 bases). Deletions cut 7 bases from V and 6 bases from J, with 10 bases between. The CDR3 extends over 13 amino acids. Germline CDR1 reads LNHDA; CDR2 reads SQIVND (reference sequence). CDR3 sequence: CASMRTANSPLHF. The CDR3 region has the DNA TGTGCCAGTATGAGGACAGCTAATTCACCCCTCCACTTT. Together with reference TRBV19 and TRBJ1-6, the CDR3 gives the full variable domain: DGGITQSPKYLFRKEGQNVTLSCEQNLNHDAMYWYRQDPGQGLRLIYYSQIVNDFQKGDIAEGYSVSREKKESFPLTVTSAQKNPTAFYLCASMRTANSPLHFGNGTRLTVT.

The V gene is TRBV5-1, the J gene TRBJ1-1; D gene unclear. V lost 4 bases and J 0 bases, leaving 13 bases between the germline ends. The CDR3 sequence is 15 residues long. The germline V gene has CDR1 SGHRS and CDR2 YFSETQ. CDR3 residues: CASSPRAAVNTEAFF. CDR3 bases: TGCGCCAGCAGCCCAAGGGCGGCTGTGAACACTGAAGCTTTCTTT.

This rearrangement joins TRBV28 to TRBJ2-7, with D perhaps TRBD2 (6 bases). Germline lookup yields CDR1 MDHEN and CDR2 SYDVKM. Trimming took 6 bases from V and 3 from J, leaving 18 bases between them. This CDR3 contains 15 residues. The CDR3: CASRRRRQAGYEQYF. The CDR3 DNA sequence: TGTGCCAGCAGGCGAAGGAGGCAAGCGGGCTACGAGCAGTACTTC.

This chain uses TRBV28 with TRBJ1-2; 11 bases line up with TRBD1. The germline CDR1 and CDR2 sequences are MDHEN and SYDVKM. The CDR3 runs 13 residues. Trimming removed 6 bases from V and 7 bases from J; junction bases left unmatched: 4. CDR3: CASSPGQGAGYTF. The CDR3 region has the DNA TGTGCCAGCAGCCCTGGACAGGGGGCTGGCTACACCTTC.

The chain joins TRBV7-2 to TRBJ2-7; 7 nucleotides agree with TRBD2. V was pared by 5 bases and J by 2 bases, with 9 bases of the junction left unmatched. CDR3 size: 15 residues. CDR1 SGHTA and CDR2 FQGNSA come from the germline V gene. CDR3 coding DNA: TGTGCCAGCAGCACCCGGTCGGGAGGTCCCTACGAGCAGTACTTC. Protein product: CASSTRSGGPYEQYF.

The chain has TRBV4-3 and TRBJ1-3; D is unresolved. V gave up 2 bases and J gave up 1 base, with 6 bases separating them. The CDR3 length is 14 residues. Germline V gene sequence: CDR1 LGHNA, CDR2 YSLEER. CDR3 sequence: CASSQQTSGNTIYF. As DNA, the CDR3 is TGCGCCAGCAGCCAACAGACTTCTGGAAACACCATATATTTT.

J is TRBJ2-5 and V is TRBV30, with 8 positions matching TRBD2. Trimming at V came to 0 bases and at J to 7 bases, leaving 4 bases not matched to a gene. The CDR3 is 13 residues long. Germline CDR1 is GTSNPN and CDR2 is SVGIG (reference sequence). CDR3 sequence (DNA): TGTGCCTGGAGTGTAACGGGGGGGGCGACCCAGTACTTC. Amino acids: CAWSVTGGATQYF.

The V gene is TRBV4-3, the J gene TRBJ1-1; D call uncertain. The V gene lost 0 bases and the J gene lost 4 bases, with 9 bases spanning the gap. The V gene's germline CDR1 is LGHNA and CDR2 YSLEER. The CDR3 spans 14 residues. CDR3 nucleotide sequence: TGCGCCAGCAGCCAAGAACCGGGGAGCACTGAAGCTTTCTTT. This encodes CASSQEPGSTEAFF.

The chain is built from TRBV5-1 and TRBJ2-5, with TRBD1 matching over 8 bases. V was pared by 3 bases and J by 1 base, with 5 bases of the junction left unmatched. Germline CDR1 and CDR2: SGHRS and YFSETQ. The CDR3 contains 15 residues. In nucleotides, the CDR3 is TGCGCCAGCAGCTCTGGCGGGACAGGCCAAGAGACCCAGTACTTC. It encodes CASSSGGTGQETQYF.

The CDR3 spells CASSLGTSVSTDTQYF. The DNA of the CDR3 is TGCGCCAGCAGCCTAGGGACTAGCGTTAGCACAGATACGCAGTATTTT. The chain has TRBV5-1 and TRBJ2-3, with 10 bases lining up with TRBD2. V lost 4 bases and J lost 0; bases outside the gene matches: 5. CDR3 size: 16 residues. Germline CDR1 SGHRS, CDR2 YFSETQ.

The CDR3 region is CASSIRAGGLYEQYF. CDR3 nucleotides: TGTGCCAGTAGTATAAGGGCAGGGGGACTCTACGAGCAGTACTTC. The chain has TRBV19 and TRBJ2-7, with a tentative D call TRBD1 (7 bases). Trimming removed 2 bases at V and 3 bases at J, with 14 bases between. CDR3 length: 15 amino acids. Germline V gives CDR1 LNHDA, CDR2 SQIVND (reference sequence).

In its sample, this clone was seen once. The CDR3 DNA reads TGCGCCAGCAGCTTGTTGACAGGGGGCTCGAACGTCCTGACTTTC. Its protein is CASSLLTGGSNVLTF. V gene TRBV5-1 combines with J gene TRBJ2-6; 10 bases fit TRBD1. After removal of 1 base from V and 10 bases from J, the junction contained 5 bases not matched to a gene. Germline CDR1 and CDR2: SGHRS and YFSETQ. The CDR3 loop spans 15 amino acids.